This T cell receptor beta chain appears in the sequencing data of a study of blood T cell repertoires in COVID-19. Study-wide background: COVID-19 samples from acute and convalescent phases originated in the United States, Italy and Spain.

Per the study methods: Estimated nucleated cell counts came from reference gene primer amplification. Profiling relied on immunoSEQ multiplex PCR, and the TCRdb table lists in-frame clones only, not all of them. V and J calls and clone size follow that table, whereas D and trimming were derived from the DNA. The profile shows 20,000 to 25,000 clones, around 90% of them singletons. From germline, CDR1 is LNHNV and CDR2 YYDKDF (reference sequence). This CDR3 is built from 14 residues. V was trimmed by 1 base and J by 6 bases, leaving 10 bases between them. The J gene is TRBJ2-1, the V gene TRBV15; D is uncertain. Sequencing was carried out using peripheral blood. The sequence came from a human donor with active COVID-19. The donor label of this sample is uncertain. The CDR3 loop reads CATSRVVSANEQFF. CDR3 coding DNA: TGTGCCACCAGCAGAGTGGTCAGCGCCAATGAGCAGTTCTTC.